The T cell receptor beta chain under discussion was sequenced for a study of chronic HIV infection and antiretroviral therapy. MiXCR, run by TCRdb on the 5' RACE reads, gives a single entry per CDR3 protein. The sample contains 40,000 or so distinct CDR3 sequences, about 8.9% of which appear only once. This clonotype came up a few times. The V end was cut by 6 bases, the J end by 0 bases, with 12 bases between. The CDR3 totals 15 residues. Germline loops: CDR1 LNHDA, CDR2 SQIVND (reference sequence). The chain combines TRBV19 with TRBJ1-5, with D possibly TRBD1 on 6 matching bases. The sequence derives from an adult who had HIV and had not received antiretroviral therapy, or was an uninfected healthy control (not recorded which). Sequenced input: peripheral blood. CDR3 protein: CASRDRYYSNQPQHF. CDR3 DNA sequence: TGTGCCAGTAGGGACAGATATTATAGCAATCAGCCCCAGCATTTT. Variable domain in full (rest from reference TRBV19 and TRBJ1-5): DGGITQSPKYLFRKEGQNVTLSCEQNLNHDAMYWYRQDPGQGLRLIYYSQIVNDFQKGDIAEGYSVSREKKESFPLTVTSAQKNPTAFYLCASRDRYYSNQPQHFGDGTRLSIL.